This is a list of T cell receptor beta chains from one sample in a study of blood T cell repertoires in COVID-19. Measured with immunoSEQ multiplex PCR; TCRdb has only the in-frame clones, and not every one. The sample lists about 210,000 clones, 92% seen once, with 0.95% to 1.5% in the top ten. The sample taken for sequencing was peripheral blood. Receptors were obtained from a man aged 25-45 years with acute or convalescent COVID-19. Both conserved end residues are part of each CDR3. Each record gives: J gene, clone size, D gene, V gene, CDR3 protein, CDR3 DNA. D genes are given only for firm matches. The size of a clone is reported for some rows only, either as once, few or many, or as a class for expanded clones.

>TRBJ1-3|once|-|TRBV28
CASKLPDRSSGNTIYF
TGTGCCAGCAAGCTACCCGACAGGTCCTCTGGAAACACCATATATTTT
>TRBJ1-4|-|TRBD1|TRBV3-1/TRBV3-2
CASSHLFPGQGATRNEKLFF
TGTGCCAGCAGCCACCTATTCCCGGGACAGGGGGCAACTCGGAATGAAAAACTGTTTTTT
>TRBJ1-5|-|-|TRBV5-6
CASSLAGGSNQPQHF
TGTGCCAGCAGCTTGGCGGGGGGTAGCAATCAGCCCCAGCATTTT
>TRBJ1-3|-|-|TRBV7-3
CASSLMGGSGNTIYF
TGTGCCAGCAGCTTGATGGGAGGCTCTGGAAACACCATATATTTT
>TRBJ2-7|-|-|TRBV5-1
CASSFTGNEQYF
TGCGCCAGCAGCTTTACAGGGAACGAGCAGTACTTC
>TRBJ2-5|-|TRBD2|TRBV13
CASSPGTSLETQYF
TGTGCCAGCAGCCCAGGGACTAGCCTGGAGACCCAGTACTTC
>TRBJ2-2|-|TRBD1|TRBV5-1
CASSLGQGPTGELFF
TGCGCCAGCAGCCTCGGACAGGGACCCACCGGGGAGCTGTTTTTT
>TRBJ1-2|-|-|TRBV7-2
CASSPQVGDLGYGYTF
TGTGCCAGCAGCCCCCAGGTAGGGGATCTGGGCTATGGCTACACCTTC
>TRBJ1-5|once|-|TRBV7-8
CASSLYRGTDQPQHF
TGTGCCAGCAGCTTATATCGGGGGACGGACCAGCCCCAGCATTTT
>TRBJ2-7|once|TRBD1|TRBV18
CASSQGGTGPSYEQYF
TGTGCCAGCTCACAGGGAGGGACAGGGCCCTCCTACGAGCAGTACTTC
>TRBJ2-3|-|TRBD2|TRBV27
CASSSPGLAGGTTDTQYF
TGTGCCAGCAGTTCTCCGGGACTAGCGGGGGGAACCACAGATACGCAGTATTTT
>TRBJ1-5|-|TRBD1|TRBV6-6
CASSFGQGDHQPQHF
TGTGCCAGCAGTTTCGGACAGGGGGATCATCAGCCCCAGCATTTT
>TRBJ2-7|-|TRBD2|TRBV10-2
CASRGLADYEQYF
TGCGCCAGCAGAGGACTAGCGGACTACGAGCAGTACTTC
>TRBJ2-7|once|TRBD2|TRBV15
CATSSPGPGLAGGPSYEQYF
TGTGCCACCAGCAGCCCGGGTCCGGGACTAGCGGGAGGGCCCTCCTACGAGCAGTACTTC
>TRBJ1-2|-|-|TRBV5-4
CASSFPAPSGYGYTF
TGTGCCAGCAGCTTTCCCGCCCCGAGTGGCTATGGCTACACCTTC
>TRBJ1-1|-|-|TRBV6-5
CASSRRGGGTEAFF
TGTGCCAGCAGTCGGCGGGGAGGGGGCACTGAAGCTTTCTTT
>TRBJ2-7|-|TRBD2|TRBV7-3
CASSAQSGAGLGEQYF
TGTGCCAGCAGCGCCCAAAGCGGGGCCGGTTTAGGAGAGCAGTACTTC
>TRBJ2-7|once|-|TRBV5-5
CASSRLSTTYEQYF
TGTGCCAGCAGCCGACTGTCGACTACCTACGAGCAGTACTTC
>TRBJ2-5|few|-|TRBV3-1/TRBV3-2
CASSQDPGGAGSQYF
TGTGCCAGCAGCCAAGATCCGGGCGGGGCGGGCAGCCAGTACTTC
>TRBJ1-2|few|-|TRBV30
CAWGWERDYGYTF
TGTGCCTGGGGTTGGGAGCGGGACTATGGCTACACCTTC
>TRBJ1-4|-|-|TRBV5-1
CASSQTGGNEKLFF
TGCGCCAGCAGTCAGACAGGAGGTAACGAAAAACTGTTTTTT
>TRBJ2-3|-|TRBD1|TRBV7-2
CASSPDRYTQYF
TGTGCCAGCAGCCCGGACAGGTATACGCAGTATTTT
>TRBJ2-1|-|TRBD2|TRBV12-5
CASGLSSGRTVGQFF
TGTGCTAGTGGTTTGTCTAGCGGGAGGACGGTTGGGCAGTTCTTC
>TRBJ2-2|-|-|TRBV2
CASSGTNTGELFF
TGTGCCAGCAGCGGGACTAACACCGGGGAGCTGTTTTTT
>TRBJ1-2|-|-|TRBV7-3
CASSLTPGDPYTF
TGTGCCAGCAGCTTAACCCCGGGTGACCCCTACACCTTC
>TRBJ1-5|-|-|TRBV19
CASSMEQINQPQHF
TGTGCCAGTAGTATGGAACAGATCAATCAGCCCCAGCATTTT
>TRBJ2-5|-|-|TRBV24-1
CATSQGTETQYF
TGTGCCACCAGTCAGGGGACAGAGACCCAGTACTTC
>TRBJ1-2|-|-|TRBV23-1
CASSLSVHYGYTF
TGCGCCAGCAGTCTTTCAGTCCACTATGGCTACACCTTC
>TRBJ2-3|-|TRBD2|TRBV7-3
CASSNGGATDTQYF
TGTGCCAGCAGCAACGGGGGGGCAACAGATACGCAGTATTTT
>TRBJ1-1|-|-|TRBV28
CASSSSGEKAFF
TGTGCCAGCAGCTCCTCGGGGGAGAAAGCTTTCTTT
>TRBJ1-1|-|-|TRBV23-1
CASSRTGGAKNTEAFF
TGCGCCAGCAGTCGGACGGGGGGGGCGAAGAACACTGAAGCTTTCTTT
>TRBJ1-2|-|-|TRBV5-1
CATQREAGIDGGYTF
TGCGCCACTCAGAGGGAGGCAGGCATAGATGGGGGCTACACCTTC
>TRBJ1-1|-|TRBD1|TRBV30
CAWSEYRGRMNTEAFF
TGTGCCTGGAGCGAATACAGGGGGAGGATGAACACTGAAGCTTTCTTT